The 32 T cell receptor beta chains given below trace back to one sample, sequenced in a study of T cell responses to AZD1222 COVID-19 vaccine. The repertoire was sequenced with immunoSEQ multiplex PCR; TCRdb's copy has only in-frame clones and lacks some. The repertoire holds roughly 120,000 clones, with approximately 89% as singletons. The sample was peripheral blood, taken on day 0 of AZD1222 vaccination. These receptors originate from an adult in good health.

The rearrangement uses TRBV5-1 and TRBJ1-6; no reliable D call. The CDR3 loop spans 15 amino acids. Germline V CDR1 and CDR2: SGHRS, YFSETQ. The V and J ends lost 4 bases and 0 bases respectively, with 8 bases between them. The CDR3 DNA is TGCGCCAGCAGCGAAGACGGCTCCTATAATTCACCCCTCCACTTT. Translation gives CASSEDGSYNSPLHF.

In its sample, this clone was seen a few times. The V gene is TRBV18, the J gene TRBJ1-4; D unclear. Trimming stripped 4 bases from V and 5 bases from J, with 8 bases between. The germline V gene has CDR1 KGHSH and CDR2 LQKENI. The CDR3 is 13 amino acids. CDR3 sequence: CASSRGPNEKLFF. CDR3 bases: TGTGCCAGCTCACGCGGGCCAAATGAAAAACTGTTTTTT.

The rearrangement joins TRBV5-6 to TRBJ1-2; no firm D call. The CDR3 is 12 amino acids. CDR1 and CDR2 (germline): SGHDT, YYEEEE. The V end was cut by 0 bases, the J end by 8 bases, with 8 bases between. The CDR3 DNA sequence: TGTGCCAGCAGCTTGGAGCTGGGAGGCTACACCTTC. This translates into CASSLELGGYTF. Full variable domain (remainder filled in from reference TRBV5-6 and TRBJ1-2): DAGVTQSPTHLIKTRGQQVTLRCSPKSGHDTVSWYQQALGQGPQFIFQYYEEEERQRGNFPDRFSGHQFPNYSSELNVNALLLGDSALYLCASSLELGGYTFGSGTRLTVV.

The chain joins TRBV7-9 to TRBJ1-1; maybe TRBD1 (6 bases). There are 13 residues in the CDR3. The germline V gene encodes CDR1 SEHNR and CDR2 FQNEAQ (reference sequence). Trimming stripped 3 bases from V and 4 bases from J, with 9 bases between. CDR3 DNA sequence: TGTGCCAGCAGCTTCACAGGGCTCACTGAAGCTTTCTTT. It encodes CASSFTGLTEAFF.

In this sample, this clone turned up once. The chain recombines TRBV7-6 with TRBJ2-7, with a tentative D call TRBD2 (6 bases). This CDR3 spans 13 amino acids. V was pared by 1 base and J by 5 bases, with 9 bases between. Germline-derived CDR1 and CDR2 are SGHVS and FNYEAQ. The CDR3 bases are TGTGCCAGCAGCTTAGGGAGGGCCGACGAGCAGTACTTC. It encodes CASSLGRADEQYF.

This clone was detected only once. The chain uses TRBV12-3 or TRBV12-4 and TRBJ2-3; D is ambiguous. The V and J ends lost 6 bases and 2 bases respectively, with 6 bases between them. This CDR3 has 12 amino acids. The CDR3 reads CASSRITDTQYF. In DNA, the CDR3 is TGTGCCAGCAGCAGAATCACAGATACGCAGTATTTT.

The chain recombines TRBV3-1 (or the pseudogene TRBV3-2) with TRBJ1-4; 8 positions match TRBD1. The CDR3 runs 16 residues. Germline CDR1 reads LGHDT; CDR2 reads YNNKEL (reference sequence). V lost 1 base to trimming and J lost 2 bases; unmatched junction nucleotides: 3. The DNA of the CDR3 is TGTGCCAGCAGCCAAGCGGCAGGGGGCACTAATGAAAAACTGTTTTTT. Translating gives CASSQAAGGTNEKLFF.

DNA of the CDR3: TGTGCCAGCAGTGATCAGGGGGAATGGAACACTGAAGCTTTCTTT. Translation gives CASSDQGEWNTEAFF. This chain links TRBV2 with TRBJ1-1; the match to TRBD1 covers 7 bases. The J segment lost 1 base and the V segment lost 3 bases, leaving 5 bases of the junction unmatched. In germline, CDR1 is SNHLY, CDR2 FYNNEI. This CDR3 has 15 amino acids.

V usage is TRBV3-1 (or the pseudogene TRBV3-2) and J usage is TRBJ1-1; D ambiguous. The length of the CDR3 is 13 residues. The germline V gene encodes CDR1 LGHDT and CDR2 YNNKEL (reference sequence). Between the trimmed V and J ends, which lost 1 base and 4 bases, there was a span of 7 bases. CDR3 region: CASSQVGPTEAFF. CDR3 sequence (DNA): TGTGCCAGCAGCCAAGTCGGCCCCACTGAAGCTTTCTTT.

Here the CDR3 reads CASSDSPDRVYGYTF. CDR3 DNA sequence: TGTGCCAGCAGTGACTCCCCGGACAGGGTATATGGCTACACCTTC. The chain uses TRBV6-4 and TRBJ1-2; 8 bases line up with TRBD1. V was pared by 0 bases and J by 5 bases, with 5 bases of the junction left unmatched. This CDR3 is built from 15 residues. Germline lookup yields CDR1 MRHNA and CDR2 SNTAGT.

The J gene is TRBJ1-6, the V gene TRBV7-2; D uncertain. V gave up 4 bases and J gave up 6 bases, with 16 bases separating them. The CDR3 totals 16 residues. Germline V CDR1 and CDR2: SGHTA, FQGNSA. In nucleotides, the CDR3 is TGTGCCAGCAGCTCCGCTAACGGTAACACTAATTCACCCCTCCACTTT. This codes for CASSSANGNTNSPLHF.

This chain links TRBV21-1 with TRBJ1-1; TRBD1 is the table's D call and was not checked against the DNA. TRBV21-1 is a pseudogene. The CDR3 contains 18 residues. CDR3 nucleotide sequence: TGTGCCAGCAGCACACATACCGACAGGGGGCACGAGAACACTGAAGCTTTCTTT. Encoded protein: CASSTHTDRGHENTEAFF.

The chain employs TRBV7-2 and TRBJ1-5, with a tentative D call TRBD1 (6 bases). The CDR3 contains 15 residues. V gave up 3 bases and J gave up 6 bases, with 15 bases separating them. The germline gives CDR1 SGHTA, CDR2 FQGNSA. CDR3 in amino acids: CASSFGQGFGQPQHF. The DNA for the CDR3 is TGTGCCAGCAGCTTCGGGCAGGGGTTCGGTCAGCCCCAGCATTTT.

The chain carries TRBV28 and TRBJ2-7, with D tentatively TRBD2 (6 bases). The CDR3 is 13 amino acids. The germline CDR1 and CDR2 sequences are MDHEN and SYDVKM. V shed 7 bases and J shed 1 base, with 11 bases lying between them. The CDR3 region has the DNA TGTGCCAGCATTCGGGGGAGGTCCTACGAGCAGTACTTC. Its protein is CASIRGRSYEQYF.

This chain uses TRBV10-3 with TRBJ2-1; 7 bases line up with TRBD1. Per germline, CDR1 ENHRY and CDR2 SYGVKD. Trimming cost V 4 bases and J 2 bases; bases outside gene matches: 2. The CDR3 totals 14 residues. The CDR3 nucleotides read TGTGCCATCAGTGGACAGGGAGCCTACAATGAGCAGTTCTTC. It encodes CAISGQGAYNEQFF.

The V gene is TRBV29-1, the J gene TRBJ1-1; possibly TRBD1 for D (6 bases). With 7 bases removed from V and 5 bases from J, the gap between germline ends came to 20 bases. The CDR3 runs to 14 residues. The germline V gene has CDR1 SQVTM and CDR2 ANQGSEA. CDR3 region: CSARRGGGKTEAFF. CDR3 DNA: TGCAGCGCACGAAGAGGGGGGGGCAAGACTGAAGCTTTCTTT. Supplemented by reference TRBV29-1 and TRBJ1-1, the full variable domain reads SAVISQKPSRDICQRGTSLTIQCQVDSQVTMMFWYRQQPGQSLTLIATANQGSEATYESGFVIDKFPISRPNLTFSTLTVSNMSPEDSSIYLCSARRGGGKTEAFFGQGTRLTVV.

The J gene is TRBJ2-2, the V gene TRBV27; D perhaps matches TRBD2 (5 bases). Germline CDR1 MNHEY, CDR2 SMNVEV (reference sequence). With 3 bases removed from V and 1 base from J, the gap between germline ends came to 9 bases. CDR3 length: 15 residues. CDR3 residues: CASSFDYRNTGELFF. CDR3 DNA: TGTGCCAGCAGTTTTGACTACCGGAACACCGGGGAGCTGTTTTTT.

The rearrangement joins TRBV20-1 to TRBJ2-5, with D tentatively TRBD2 (7 bases). Germline V CDR1 and CDR2: DFQATT, SNEGSKA (reference sequence). The CDR3 is 11 residues long. The CDR3 spells CRGGPGETQYF. The CDR3 nucleotides read TGCAGGGGGGGGCCGGGAGAGACCCAGTACTTC.

The chain has TRBV30 and TRBJ1-6, with unresolved D. Germline V gene data show CDR1 as GTSNPN and CDR2 as SVGIG (reference sequence). Trimming took off 4 bases at V and 7 bases at J, with 14 bases between the two ends. The CDR3 spans 14 residues. The CDR3 loop reads CAWKPGVGNSPLHF. The CDR3 nucleotides read TGTGCCTGGAAGCCGGGCGTAGGCAATTCACCCCTCCACTTT.

This clone occurred a few times. The chain has TRBV6-4 and TRBJ2-3, with a weak D call TRBD2 (6 bases). With 2 bases removed from V and 4 bases from J, the gap between germline ends came to 16 bases. The CDR3 length is 16 residues. CDR1 MRHNA and CDR2 SNTAGT come from the germline V gene. DNA for the CDR3: TGTGCCAGCAGTGACGGAAGGCAGGGCGGGGCAGATACGCAGTATTTT. Translating it yields CASSDGRQGGADTQYF.

The chain is built from TRBV5-8 and TRBJ1-5, with 7 bases fitting TRBD1. The CDR3 totals 15 residues. The germline CDR1 and CDR2 sequences are SGHTS and YDEGEE. V lost 7 bases, J lost 2 bases, and 9 bases stayed unmatched. The CDR3 here is CASAHQGVGNQPQHF. The CDR3 DNA is TGTGCCAGCGCTCACCAGGGGGTGGGCAATCAGCCCCAGCATTTT.

The chain links TRBV11-2 to TRBJ2-2; either TRBD1 or TRBD2 may supply D (6 bases each). Deletions cut 4 bases from V and 2 bases from J, with 17 bases between. This CDR3 has 17 amino acids. Germline V lookup: CDR1 SGHAT, CDR2 FQNNGV. CDR3: CASSSLSLGGNTGELFF. CDR3 bases: TGTGCCAGCAGCTCCCTCTCTCTCGGGGGCAACACCGGGGAGCTGTTTTTT. Filled out from reference TRBV11-2 and TRBJ2-2, the complete variable domain reads EAGVAQSPRYKIIEKRQSVAFWCNPISGHATLYWYQQILGQGPKLLIQFQNNGVVDDSQLPKDRFSAERLKGVDSTLKIQPAKLEDSAVYLCASSSLSLGGNTGELFFGEGSRLTVL.

The rearrangement links TRBV6-5 to TRBJ2-6; D uncertain. Germline lookup yields CDR1 MNHEY and CDR2 SVGAGI. The CDR3 loop spans 15 amino acids. V lost 6 bases and J lost 1, with 10 bases in between. The CDR3 sequence: CASSHTVSGANVLTF. Here the CDR3 DNA reads TGTGCCAGCAGCCACACGGTGTCTGGGGCCAACGTCCTGACTTTC.

This chain joins TRBV19 and TRBJ2-1, with TRBD1 as a possible D gene (5 bases). Germline V gives CDR1 LNHDA, CDR2 SQIVND (reference sequence). The V and J ends lost 3 bases and 2 bases respectively, with 14 bases between them. CDR3 size: 16 residues. CDR3 nucleotides: TGTGCCAGTAGTATCCCAGGGTACCAAGCCTACAATGAGCAGTTCTTC. Translating gives CASSIPGYQAYNEQFF. Combining the CDR3 with reference TRBV19 and TRBJ2-1 gives the whole variable domain DGGITQSPKYLFRKEGQNVTLSCEQNLNHDAMYWYRQDPGQGLRLIYYSQIVNDFQKGDIAEGYSVSREKKESFPLTVTSAQKNPTAFYLCASSIPGYQAYNEQFFGPGTRLTVL.

The CDR3 reads CASSSQGAEGYTF. The DNA of the CDR3 is TGTGCCAGCAGCTCACAGGGGGCGGAGGGCTACACCTTC. The chain has TRBV7-8 and TRBJ1-2; 9 nucleotides match TRBD1. Germline CDR1 reads SGHVS; CDR2 reads FQNEAQ. This CDR3 comprises 13 residues. J lost 8 bases, V lost 4 bases, and 5 bases had no gene match.

The chain combines TRBV5-1 with TRBJ2-7, with no clear D. Trimming pared 0 bases from V and 0 bases from J, leaving 7 bases between. The CDR3 covers 14 residues. Germline V lookup: CDR1 SGHRS, CDR2 YFSETQ. The CDR3 protein is CASSLGLDSYEQYF. CDR3 sequence (DNA): TGCGCCAGCAGCTTGGGGCTTGACTCCTACGAGCAGTACTTC.

This chain uses TRBV6-6 with TRBJ1-3; the match to TRBD1 covers 8 bases. The germline CDR1 and CDR2 sequences are MNHNY and SVGAGI (reference sequence). This CDR3 comprises 16 residues. V trimming: 8 bases; J trimming: 0 bases; junction bases outside the gene matches: 9. The CDR3 DNA follows: TGTGCCAGCCATTCCGGGACAGGAGACTCTGGAAACACCATATATTTT. Protein product: CASHSGTGDSGNTIYF.

The chain carries TRBV5-8 and TRBJ1-2, with 7 bases lining up with TRBD1. The V and J ends lost 0 bases and 3 bases, in that order; junction bases with no gene match: 2. The germline CDR1 and CDR2 sequences are SGHTS and YDEGEE. The CDR3 runs to 14 residues. In DNA, the CDR3 is TGTGCCAGCAGCTTGGGGACAGGAGACTATGGCTACACCTTC. Its translation is CASSLGTGDYGYTF.

A remark on this clone: The sample has other DNA sequences that encode this CDR3 too. The V call is TRBV24-1, the J call TRBJ1-5, with a tentative D call TRBD1 (6 bases). CDR1 and CDR2 (germline): KGHDR, SFDVKD. Trimming pared 4 bases from V and 0 bases from J, leaving 9 bases between. The CDR3 has 15 residues. The CDR3 DNA is TGTGCCACCAGTGAAGGGACACTTAGCAATCAGCCCCAGCATTTT. This translates into CATSEGTLSNQPQHF.

This chain links TRBV4-2 with TRBJ1-1; TRBD1 is a possible D gene (6 bases). Germline CDR1 and CDR2: LGHNA and YNFKEQ. V lost 0 bases and J 1 base, leaving 12 bases between the germline ends. The CDR3 length is 16 residues. The CDR3 bases are TGTGCCAGCAGCCAAGATTTCGGACAGCCGAACACTGAAGCTTTCTTT. This codes for CASSQDFGQPNTEAFF.

The chain couples TRBV9 to TRBJ2-3; perhaps TRBD2 as D (5 bases). There are 13 residues in the CDR3. Germline V lookup: CDR1 SGDLS, CDR2 YYNGEE. The germline V and J ends were trimmed by 4 bases and 3 bases, with 9 bases remaining between them. CDR3 bases: TGTGCCAGCAGCCCCGGGGTAACAGATACGCAGTATTTT. This codes for CASSPGVTDTQYF.

This clone was recorded many times. The CDR3 sequence: CASSQGEADLIQGYTF. CDR3 DNA: TGCGCCAGCAGCCAAGGGGAGGCAGACCTTATCCAGGGCTACACCTTC. The rearrangement joins TRBV4-1 to TRBJ1-2; D not resolved. CDR1 and CDR2 (germline): MGHRA, YSYEKL. The V gene lost 1 base and the J gene lost 8 bases, with 20 bases spanning the gap. The CDR3 runs to 16 residues.